Shown below are 22 T cell receptor beta chains from a single sample sequenced in a study of blood T cell repertoires in COVID-19. The table came from immunoSEQ multiplex PCR; TCRdb's copy has only in-frame clones and leaves some out. Among fewer than 180,000 clones listed, more than 75% were seen once. Source material: peripheral blood. The receptors come from a man aged 70-80 years with acute or convalescent COVID-19.

V usage is TRBV6-1 and J usage is TRBJ2-5; 14 bases map to TRBD2. The CDR3 loop spans 16 amino acids. Looked up from germline, CDR1 is MNHNS and CDR2 is SASEGT. The trim removed 4 bases at V and 4 bases at J, leaving 5 bases unmatched. CDR3: CASSAPTSGRGETQYF. DNA for the CDR3: TGTGCCAGCAGTGCCCCGACTAGCGGGAGGGGAGAGACCCAGTACTTC.

This clone was found once. The chain combines TRBV5-6 with TRBJ1-4; a weak D match, TRBD1 (5 bases). With 6 bases removed from V and 4 bases from J, the gap between germline ends came to 13 bases. The CDR3 sequence is 14 residues long. The germline V gene has CDR1 SGHDT and CDR2 YYEEEE. The CDR3 nucleotides read TGTGCCAGCACCAGGGCCGCGTTTAATGAAAAACTGTTTTTT. Amino acids: CASTRAAFNEKLFF.

In its sample, this clone was seen a few times. The rearrangement uses TRBV29-1 and TRBJ2-1; unclear D gene. This CDR3 region has 16 residues. CDR1 SQVTM and CDR2 ANQGSEA come from the germline V gene. Trimming took 2 bases from V and 3 from J, leaving 17 bases between them. The CDR3 is CSVESKSLRSYNEQFF. The CDR3 nucleotides read TGCAGCGTTGAATCTAAGTCTTTGAGAAGCTACAATGAGCAGTTCTTC.

This chain uses TRBV11-3 with TRBJ2-2, with a tentative D call TRBD2 (5 bases). The CDR3 sequence is 14 residues long. Between the trimmed V and J ends, which lost 5 bases and 4 bases, there was a span of 11 bases. Per germline, CDR1 SGHNT and CDR2 YENEEA. CDR3 in DNA: TGTGCCAGCAGCCCCGGGGAGTTCACCGGGGAGCTGTTTTTT. Its protein product is CASSPGEFTGELFF.

This CDR3 is CASSQDPGGETQYF. For the CDR3, the DNA is TGTGCCAGCAGCCAGGACCCTGGGGGGGAGACCCAGTACTTC. The genes are TRBV7-3 and TRBJ2-5, with D possibly TRBD2 on 6 matching bases. This CDR3 is built from 14 residues. Germline CDR1 SGHTA, CDR2 FQGTGA. V dropped 5 bases and J dropped 5 bases, with 15 bases sitting between them. Combining the CDR3 with reference TRBV7-3 and TRBJ2-5 gives the whole variable domain GAGVSQTPSNKVTEKGKYVELRCDPISGHTALYWYRQSLGQGPEFLIYFQGTGAADDSGLPNDRFFAVRPEGSVSTLKIQRTERGDSAVYLCASSQDPGGETQYFGPGTRLLVL.

The chain has TRBV9 and TRBJ2-5, with 13 bases that match TRBD2. J lost 5 bases, V lost 4 bases, and 8 bases had no gene match. The CDR3 is made up of 16 amino acids. CDR1 and CDR2 from the germline V gene are SGDLS and YYNGEE. CDR3 DNA: TGTGCCAGCAGCCCAAGAGGGGGACTAGCGGGGGAGACCCAGTACTTC. Its translation: CASSPRGGLAGETQYF.

This chain joins TRBV19 and TRBJ1-5; D uncertain. The CDR3 runs to 13 residues. The germline V and J ends were trimmed by 5 bases and 6 bases, with 11 bases remaining between them. Germline CDR1 is LNHDA and CDR2 is SQIVND (reference sequence). The DNA for the CDR3 is TGTGCCAGTAGTGGCGACTACGTTCAGCCCCAGCATTTT. It specifies CASSGDYVQPQHF.

The gene calls are TRBV6-1 and TRBJ1-1; D uncertain. With 2 bases removed from V and 4 bases from J, the gap between germline ends came to 8 bases. CDR1 and CDR2 from the germline V gene are MNHNS and SASEGT. The CDR3 spans 13 residues. DNA of the CDR3: TGTGCCAGCAGTGAACAAGCACTCACTGAAGCTTTCTTT. Translated: CASSEQALTEAFF.

J is TRBJ2-1 and V is TRBV7-9; TRBD1 might be the D (8 bases). CDR1 SEHNR and CDR2 FQNEAQ come from the germline V gene (reference sequence). This CDR3 is 18 amino acids long. The V end lost 4 bases, the J end lost 4 bases, and 23 bases lay between the germline ends. The CDR3 region has the DNA TGTGCCAGCAGCTCCCGGGGAGGGGCAGGGGGCTTTTACAATGAGCAGTTCTTC. It codes for CASSSRGGAGGFYNEQFF.

This sequence joins TRBV27 and TRBJ1-5; possible D gene TRBD1, 6 bases. Germline CDR1 MNHEY, CDR2 SMNVEV (reference sequence). Trimming took off 11 bases at V and 6 bases at J, with 17 bases between the two ends. The CDR3 length is 13 residues. The chain's CDR3 is CADRWGGAQPQHF. The DNA of the CDR3 is TGTGCCGATCGCTGGGGGGGGGCTCAGCCCCAGCATTTT.

This clone has more than one count but fewer than ten. The V call is TRBV27, the J call TRBJ2-7; possibly TRBD1 for D (6 bases). Germline V gene lookup returns CDR1 MNHEY and CDR2 SMNVEV (reference sequence). Trimming took off 5 bases at V and 4 bases at J, with 12 bases between the two ends. The CDR3 is 13 amino acids. The CDR3, as DNA: TGTGCCAGCAGTACCCGGGACACTTACGAGCAGTACTTC. It encodes CASSTRDTYEQYF.

This rearrangement joins TRBV5-1 to TRBJ1-3; 9 bases align to TRBD1. The J segment lost 2 bases and the V segment lost 4 bases, leaving 1 base of the junction unmatched. The germline CDR1 and CDR2 sequences are SGHRS and YFSETQ. The CDR3 is 14 residues long. The CDR3 region is CASSRQGAGNTIYF. CDR3 bases: TGCGCCAGCAGCCGACAGGGGGCTGGAAACACCATATATTTT.

Points on this clone: The junction does not match germline at one end; this may be a read error. The chain recombines TRBV5-1 with TRBJ1-2; TRBD1 matches 7 bases. Germline lookup yields CDR1 SGHRS and CDR2 YFSETQ. The CDR3 has 16 amino acids. The CDR3 protein is CASRLGFTGDGYGYTF. For the CDR3, the DNA is TGCGCCAGCAGGTTGGGCTTTACAGGGGATGGCTATGGCTACACCTTC.

The chain couples TRBV5-4 to TRBJ2-1; TRBD2 matches at 10 bases. In germline, CDR1 is SGHNT, CDR2 YYREEE (reference sequence). V was clipped by 1 base and J by 3 bases; unmatched bases: 4. This CDR3 is built from 16 residues. In nucleotides, the CDR3 is TGTGCCAGCAGCTTGCCGGGACTAGCGAACTACAATGAGCAGTTCTTC. It translates to CASSLPGLANYNEQFF.

The CDR3 DNA follows: TGTGCCAGCAACCTATCTGGGGCCAACGTCCTGACTTTC. Residues: CASNLSGANVLTF. The chain has TRBV12-3 or TRBV12-4 and TRBJ2-6; no definite D call. This CDR3 spans 13 amino acids. V gave up 7 bases and J gave up 1 base, with 5 bases separating them.

This clone was observed once. The gene calls are TRBV10-3 and TRBJ2-5; a possible D gene is TRBD2 (6 bases). Germline V CDR1 and CDR2: ENHRY, SYGVKD. CDR3 length equals 15 residues. V was cut by 6 bases and J by 2 bases, with 16 bases left in between. The CDR3 sequence: CAISTGVAEQETQYF. The CDR3 DNA sequence: TGTGCCATCAGCACCGGGGTAGCGGAGCAAGAGACCCAGTACTTC.

The chain carries TRBV6-5 and TRBJ1-4; the match to TRBD1 covers 11 bases. The CDR3 sequence is 13 residues long. Trimming removed 7 bases from V and 9 bases from J; junction bases left unmatched: 4. Germline values: CDR1 MNHEY, CDR2 SVGAGI. The CDR3 coding sequence is TGTGCCAGCACCCGGACAGGGGGCAAAAAACTGTTTTTT. Residues: CASTRTGGKKLFF.

The sample holds a few counts of this clone. This rearrangement joins TRBV7-2 to TRBJ2-1, with 7 bases identical to TRBD2. Trimming removed 4 bases from V and 1 base from J; junction bases left unmatched: 4. This CDR3 is built from 15 residues. Germline CDR1 SGHTA, CDR2 FQGNSA. The CDR3 is CASSSLALSYNEQFF. DNA for the CDR3: TGTGCCAGCAGCTCACTAGCGCTTTCCTACAATGAGCAGTTCTTC.

The chain recombines TRBV6-5 with TRBJ1-4; 7 nucleotides line up with TRBD1. Germline CDR1 reads MNHEY; CDR2 reads SVGAGI. The CDR3 is 14 residues long. The CDR3 DNA reads TGTGCGACACTACCAGGGGGATCGGGGGAAAAACTGTTTTTT. It yields the protein CATLPGGSGEKLFF.

This rearrangement joins TRBV5-6 to TRBJ1-2; 7 positions agree with TRBD1. J was trimmed by 4 bases and V by 3 bases; bases with no gene match: 3. Germline CDR1 is SGHDT and CDR2 is YYEEEE. The CDR3 consists of 13 residues. CDR3 region: CASSYNRGYGYTF. The CDR3 DNA follows: TGTGCCAGCAGCTATAACAGGGGCTATGGCTACACCTTC.

The gene calls are TRBV29-1 and TRBJ2-3; 7 positions match TRBD2. CDR3 size: 14 residues. The germline V gene encodes CDR1 SQVTM and CDR2 ANQGSEA. Unmatched junction bases numbered 8, after V lost 5 bases and J lost 3 bases. In DNA form, the CDR3 reads TGCAGCGTTTCGGGGGGATGGTCAACAGATACGCAGTATTTT. As protein: CSVSGGWSTDTQYF.

CDR3 coding DNA: TGCAGCGCACGGGGGCTAGCGGGGGCCAACTCCTACAATGAGCAGTTCTTC. This gives the protein CSARGLAGANSYNEQFF. V is TRBV29-1 and J is TRBJ2-1; TRBD2 matches 10 bases. From germline, CDR1 is SQVTM and CDR2 ANQGSEA. V shed 7 bases, J shed 0 bases, and the junction held 12 bases outside the gene matches. CDR3 length: 17 amino acids.